This T cell receptor beta chain was sequenced during a study of blood T cells in healthy people across ages. About the research overall: About one barcoded beta molecule per two T cells was the capture yield of template switching. Notes on the study in general: More naive CD4+ cells and higher diversity were found in long-lived than in aged donors. Naive and antigen-experienced cells could not be conclusively compared, given unsorted PBMCs.

Comments on this clonotype: Its antigen is undetermined.

V lost 6 bases, J lost 7 bases, and 10 bases stayed unmatched. The CDR3 is 14 residues long. A sample-barcoded 5' primer and a J-beta primer mix were used in a second PCR of roughly 7 to 11 cycles. Every cDNA was tagged by a template-switch adaptor with 12 random nucleotides. Using its own MiXCR run on the 5' RACE reads, TCRdb lists one record per CDR3 protein. The sample holds some 1.4 million distinct CDR3 sequences, approximately 42% seen once. This sequence originates from a woman between 18 and 29 years old in good health. The sample taken for sequencing was blood. The chain links TRBV12-3 or TRBV12-4 to TRBJ2-7; 9 bases match TRBD1. CDR3 sequence reads: CASSYSGTGKEQYF. In DNA form, the CDR3 reads TGTGCCAGCAGCTACAGCGGGACAGGGAAAGAGCAGTACTTC.